This TCR beta chain was obtained from a study of blood T cell repertoires in COVID-19. Study at large: Acute and convalescent COVID-19 specimens originated in the United States, Italy and Spain. PBMCs, B-cell-depleted T cells, or T cells were the source of the cDNA or gDNA that made up the material.

Authors' analysis steps: Amplification with reference gene primers provided the estimates of nucleated cell counts. Generated by immunoSEQ multiplex PCR, the TCRdb table keeps only in-frame clones and is missing some. V, J and clone size were drawn from that table, and D and trimming were deduced from the DNA. Of more than 100,000 clones listed, around 86% were seen once; the top ten hold roughly a tenth. This CDR3 has 14 amino acids. Germline loops: CDR1 LNHDA, CDR2 SQIVND (reference sequence). Trimming left V 5 bases short and J 10 bases short, with 15 bases between. Specimen: peripheral blood. The V gene is TRBV19, the J gene TRBJ1-6, with D possibly being TRBD1 (5 bases). This receptor was identified in a man older than 75 with acute or convalescent COVID-19. The DNA for the CDR3 is TGTGCCAGTAGTGTCGGGACTATCGGCTCACCCCTCCACTTT. Translating it yields CASSVGTIGSPLHF. Full variable domain (outside the CDR3, taken from reference TRBV19 and TRBJ1-6): DGGITQSPKYLFRKEGQNVTLSCEQNLNHDAMYWYRQDPGQGLRLIYYSQIVNDFQKGDIAEGYSVSREKKESFPLTVTSAQKNPTAFYLCASSVGTIGSPLHFGNGTRLTVT.